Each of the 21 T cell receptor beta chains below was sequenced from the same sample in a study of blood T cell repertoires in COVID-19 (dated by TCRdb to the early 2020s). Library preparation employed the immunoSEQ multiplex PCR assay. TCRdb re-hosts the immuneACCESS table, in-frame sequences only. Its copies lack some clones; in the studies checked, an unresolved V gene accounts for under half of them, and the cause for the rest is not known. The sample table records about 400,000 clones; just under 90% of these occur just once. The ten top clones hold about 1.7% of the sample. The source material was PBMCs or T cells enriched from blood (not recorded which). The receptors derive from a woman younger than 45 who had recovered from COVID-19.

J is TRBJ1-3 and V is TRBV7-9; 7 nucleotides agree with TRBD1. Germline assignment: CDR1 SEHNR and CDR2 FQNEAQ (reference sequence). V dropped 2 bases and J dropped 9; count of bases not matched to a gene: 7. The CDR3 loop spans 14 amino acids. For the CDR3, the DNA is TGTGCCAGCAGCTTAAGAGGACAGGAAACCACCATATATTTT. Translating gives CASSLRGQETTIYF. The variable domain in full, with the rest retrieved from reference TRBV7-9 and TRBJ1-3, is DTGVSQNPRHKITKRGQNVTFRCDPISEHNRLYWYRQTLGQGPEFLTYFQNEAQLEKSRLLSDRFSAERPKGSFSTLEIQRTEQGDSAMYLCASSLRGQETTIYFGEGSWLTVV.

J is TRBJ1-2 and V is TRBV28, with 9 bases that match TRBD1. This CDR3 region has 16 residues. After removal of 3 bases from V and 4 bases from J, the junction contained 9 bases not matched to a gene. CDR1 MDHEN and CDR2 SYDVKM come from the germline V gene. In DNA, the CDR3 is TGTGCCAGCAGTTTGACAGGGGGAGCGGGTGGCTATGGCTACACCTTC. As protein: CASSLTGGAGGYGYTF.

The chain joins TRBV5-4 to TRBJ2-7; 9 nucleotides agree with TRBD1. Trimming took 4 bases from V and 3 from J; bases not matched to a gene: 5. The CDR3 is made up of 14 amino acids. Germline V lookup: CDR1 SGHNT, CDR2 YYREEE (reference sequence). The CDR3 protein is CASSPTGGDYEQYF. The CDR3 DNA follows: TGTGCCAGCAGCCCGACAGGGGGGGACTACGAGCAGTACTTC.

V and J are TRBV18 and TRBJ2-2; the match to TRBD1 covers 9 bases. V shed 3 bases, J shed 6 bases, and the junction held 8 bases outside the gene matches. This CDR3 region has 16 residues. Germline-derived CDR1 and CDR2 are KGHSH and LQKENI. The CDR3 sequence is CASSPLETGGSGELFF. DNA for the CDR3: TGTGCCAGCTCACCGCTCGAGACAGGGGGGTCCGGGGAGCTGTTTTTT.

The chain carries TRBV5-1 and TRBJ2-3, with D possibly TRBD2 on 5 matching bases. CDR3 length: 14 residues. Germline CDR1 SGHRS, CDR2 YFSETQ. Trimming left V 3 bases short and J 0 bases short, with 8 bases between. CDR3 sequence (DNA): TGCGCCAGCAGCTCCGGGGAGAGCACAGATACGCAGTATTTT. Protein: CASSSGESTDTQYF.

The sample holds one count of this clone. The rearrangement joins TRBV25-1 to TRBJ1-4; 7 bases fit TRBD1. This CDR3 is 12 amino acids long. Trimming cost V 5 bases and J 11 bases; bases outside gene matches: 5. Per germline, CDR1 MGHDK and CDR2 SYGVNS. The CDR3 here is CASSTDRDKLFF. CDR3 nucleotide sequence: TGTGCCAGCAGTACTGACAGGGATAAACTGTTTTTT.

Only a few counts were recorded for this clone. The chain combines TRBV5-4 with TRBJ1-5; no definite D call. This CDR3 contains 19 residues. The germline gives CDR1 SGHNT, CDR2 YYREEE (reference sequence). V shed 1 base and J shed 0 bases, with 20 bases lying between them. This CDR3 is CASSLTGGSGMISNQPQHF. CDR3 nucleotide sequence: TGTGCCAGCAGCTTGACTGGTGGCAGCGGGATGATTAGCAATCAGCCCCAGCATTTT. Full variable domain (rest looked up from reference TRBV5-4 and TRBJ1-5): ETGVTQSPTHLIKTRGQQVTLRCSSQSGHNTVSWYQQALGQGPQFIFQYYREEENGRGNFPPRFSGLQFPNYSSELNVNALELDDSALYLCASSLTGGSGMISNQPQHFGDGTRLSIL.

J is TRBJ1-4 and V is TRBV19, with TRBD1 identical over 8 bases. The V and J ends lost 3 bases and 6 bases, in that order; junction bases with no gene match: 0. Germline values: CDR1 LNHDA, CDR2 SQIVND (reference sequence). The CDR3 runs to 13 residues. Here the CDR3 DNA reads TGTGCCAGTAGTATGGACAGGGATGAAAAACTGTTTTTT. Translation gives CASSMDRDEKLFF.

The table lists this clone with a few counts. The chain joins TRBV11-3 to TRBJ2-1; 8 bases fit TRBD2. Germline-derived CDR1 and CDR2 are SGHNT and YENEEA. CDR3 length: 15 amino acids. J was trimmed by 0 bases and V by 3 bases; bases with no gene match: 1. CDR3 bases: TGTGCCAGCAGCTTCAGCGGGAGCTCCTACAATGAGCAGTTCTTC. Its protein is CASSFSGSSYNEQFF. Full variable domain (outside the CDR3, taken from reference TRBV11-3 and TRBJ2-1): EAGVVQSPRYKIIEKKQPVAFWCNPISGHNTLYWYLQNLGQGPELLIRYENEEAVDDSQLPKDRFSAERLKGVDSTLKIQPAELGDSAVYLCASSFSGSSYNEQFFGPGTRLTVL.

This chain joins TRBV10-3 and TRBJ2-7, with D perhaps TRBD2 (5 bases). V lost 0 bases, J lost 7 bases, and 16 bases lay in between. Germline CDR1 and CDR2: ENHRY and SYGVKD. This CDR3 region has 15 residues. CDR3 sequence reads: CAISESEGAVAEQYF. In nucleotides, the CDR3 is TGTGCCATCAGTGAGTCAGAGGGAGCAGTGGCAGAGCAGTACTTC.

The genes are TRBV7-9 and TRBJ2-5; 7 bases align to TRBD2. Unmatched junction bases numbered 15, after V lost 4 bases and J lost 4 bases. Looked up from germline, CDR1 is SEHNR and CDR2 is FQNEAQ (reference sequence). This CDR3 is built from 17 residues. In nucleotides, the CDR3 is TGTGCCAGCAGCTCCCCCCTCGGCGGGAGTTCGAGAGAGACCCAGTACTTC. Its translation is CASSSPLGGSSRETQYF.

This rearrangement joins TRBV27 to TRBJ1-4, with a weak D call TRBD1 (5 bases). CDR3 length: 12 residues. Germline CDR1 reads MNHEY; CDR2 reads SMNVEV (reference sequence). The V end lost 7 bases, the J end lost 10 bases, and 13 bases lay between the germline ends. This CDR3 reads CASTDKGRKLFF. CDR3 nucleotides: TGTGCCAGCACGGACAAGGGCCGAAAACTGTTTTTT.

The chain's CDR3 is CASSAGPITNEQFF. Here the CDR3 DNA reads TGTGCCAGCAGCGCGGGGCCGATTACAAATGAGCAGTTCTTC. The J gene is TRBJ2-1, the V gene TRBV13; TRBD2 might be the D (6 bases). The ends were cut back, 5 bases at V and 7 bases at J, with 15 bases in the middle. The CDR3 runs 14 residues. Germline assignment: CDR1 PRHDT and CDR2 FYEKMQ (reference sequence).

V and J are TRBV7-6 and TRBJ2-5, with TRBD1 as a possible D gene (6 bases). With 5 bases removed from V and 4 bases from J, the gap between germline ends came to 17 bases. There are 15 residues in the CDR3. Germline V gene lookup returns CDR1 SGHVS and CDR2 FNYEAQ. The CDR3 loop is CASSPQGGLGETQYF. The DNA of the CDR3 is TGTGCCAGCAGCCCACAGGGCGGGTTGGGAGAGACCCAGTACTTC.

CDR3 in DNA: TGTGCCTGGATGAGACTCGGGACAGACGAGCAGTACTTC. This codes for CAWMRLGTDEQYF. This sequence joins TRBV30 and TRBJ2-7; 7 positions agree with TRBD1. J lost 5 bases, V lost 4 bases, and 8 bases had no gene match. This CDR3 is built from 13 residues. Germline CDR1 reads GTSNPN; CDR2 reads SVGIG (reference sequence).

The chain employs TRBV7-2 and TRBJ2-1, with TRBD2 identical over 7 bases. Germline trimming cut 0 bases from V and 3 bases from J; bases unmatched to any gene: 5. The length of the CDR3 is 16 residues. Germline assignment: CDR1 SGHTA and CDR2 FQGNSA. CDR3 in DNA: TGTGCCAGCAGCTTAGCGCGGGGGAAATTCTACAATGAGCAGTTCTTC. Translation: CASSLARGKFYNEQFF.

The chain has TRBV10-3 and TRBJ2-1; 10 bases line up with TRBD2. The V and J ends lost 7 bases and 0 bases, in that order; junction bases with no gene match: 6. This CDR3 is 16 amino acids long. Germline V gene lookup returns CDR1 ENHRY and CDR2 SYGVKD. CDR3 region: CAIKSSGRSSYNEQFF. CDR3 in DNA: TGTGCCATCAAAAGTAGCGGGAGGAGCTCCTACAATGAGCAGTTCTTC.

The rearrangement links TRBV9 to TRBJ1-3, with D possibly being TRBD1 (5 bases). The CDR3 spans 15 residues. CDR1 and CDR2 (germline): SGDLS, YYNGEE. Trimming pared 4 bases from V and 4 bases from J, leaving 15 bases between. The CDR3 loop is CASSPSGASGNTIYF. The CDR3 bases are TGTGCCAGCAGCCCGAGCGGGGCATCGGGAAACACCATATATTTT.

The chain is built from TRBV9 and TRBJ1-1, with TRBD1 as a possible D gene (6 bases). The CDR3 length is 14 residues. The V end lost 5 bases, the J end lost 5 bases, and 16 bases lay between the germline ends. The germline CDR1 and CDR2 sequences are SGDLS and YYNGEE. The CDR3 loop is CASSAQGYSTEAFF. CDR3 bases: TGTGCCAGCAGTGCCCAGGGGTATTCGACTGAAGCTTTCTTT.

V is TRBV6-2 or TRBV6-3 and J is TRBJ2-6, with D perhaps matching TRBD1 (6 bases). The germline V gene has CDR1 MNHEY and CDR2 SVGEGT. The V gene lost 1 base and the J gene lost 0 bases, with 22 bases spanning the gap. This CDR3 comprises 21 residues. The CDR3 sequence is CASSYFPPRTARHSGANVLTF. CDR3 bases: TGTGCCAGCAGTTACTTCCCCCCAAGGACAGCAAGACACTCTGGGGCCAACGTCCTGACTTTC.

CDR3 protein: CATTGTGTVNTEAFF. In DNA, the CDR3 is TGTGCCACCACAGGAACCGGGACAGTGAACACTGAAGCTTTCTTT. This chain joins TRBV7-9 and TRBJ1-1; 7 bases agree with TRBD1. Germline V gene sequence: CDR1 SEHNR, CDR2 FQNEAQ (reference sequence). The V segment lost 10 bases and the J segment 0 bases; nucleotides outside the gene matches: 11. The CDR3 consists of 15 residues. Combining the CDR3 with reference TRBV7-9 and TRBJ1-1 gives the whole variable domain DTGVSQNPRHKITKRGQNVTFRCDPISEHNRLYWYRQTLGQGPEFLTYFQNEAQLEKSRLLSDRFSAERPKGSFSTLEIQRTEQGDSAMYLCATTGTGTVNTEAFFGQGTRLTVV.